The 27 T cell receptor beta chains in this list originate from one sample, sequenced in a study of metastatic and nonmetastatic thyroid tumors. There were no patients who had received any treatment before thyroid surgery. TCRdb re-called clones from the PCR reads using MiXCR. The repertoire holds 60,000 or so clones, with under 5% as singletons. The sequencing sample was made of blood. The receptors here all came from a female donor with papillary thyroid cancer or a benign thyroid nodule (not recorded which). Some clones in this sample may be carry-over from other donors' samples.

This clone has more than one count but fewer than ten. Relative to the germline gene, one junction end is altered; a read error may explain this. The chain has TRBV6-1 and TRBJ1-2, with D unclear. CDR3 size: 13 residues. From germline, CDR1 is MNHNS and CDR2 SASEGT. Written as DNA, the CDR3 is TGTGCCAGCAGTGTTGTCAGTGAAGCGGGCTGCACCTTC. Amino acids: CASSVVSEAGCTF.

The genes are TRBV5-1 and TRBJ2-3; D uncertain. The CDR3 has 14 amino acids. V gave up 0 bases and J gave up 2 bases, with 7 bases separating them. Germline V gene lookup returns CDR1 SGHRS and CDR2 YFSETQ. The CDR3 region is CASSLETHTDTQYF. The CDR3 bases are TGCGCCAGCAGCTTGGAGACCCACACAGATACGCAGTATTTT.

This sequence joins TRBV28 and TRBJ1-1; perhaps TRBD1 as D (6 bases). The germline V gene encodes CDR1 MDHEN and CDR2 SYDVKM. V dropped 7 bases and J dropped 3 bases, with 21 bases sitting between them. This CDR3 has 16 amino acids. The CDR3 DNA follows: TGTGCCAGCACTTCTGGCAGGGGAGGCAGATACACTGAAGCTTTCTTT. Protein sequence: CASTSGRGGRYTEAFF.

To note about this clone: Since a much larger clone is just one base distant, this may be a read error. Other DNA sequences from this sample encode an identical CDR3 as well. The chain carries TRBV24-1 and TRBJ1-5, with D possibly TRBD1 on 5 matching bases. The CDR3 is 14 residues long. Germline CDR1 reads KGHDR; CDR2 reads SFDVKD. The CDR3 nucleotides are TGTGCCACCAGTGATTCGACAGTAGGTCAGCCCCAGCACTTT. Translated: CATSDSTVGQPQHF.

Turning to this clone: This may be a read error: a much more frequent sequence differs by one nucleotide. Within the sample, other DNA sequences also encode this same CDR3. For the CDR3, the DNA is TGCGCCAGCAGCCCCCGTCCGAGGGGAACTGAAGCTTTCTTT. Protein: CASSPRPRGTEAFF. The chain carries TRBV9 and TRBJ1-1, with a tentative D call TRBD1 (5 bases). The V gene's germline CDR1 is SGDLS and CDR2 YYNGEE. The CDR3 covers 14 residues.

This clone has ten or more counts. The V call is TRBV30, the J call TRBJ1-5, with no clear D. Germline CDR1 reads GTSNPN; CDR2 reads SVGIG (reference sequence). CDR3 length: 15 residues. Trimming cost V 2 bases and J 2 bases, with 13 bases left between them. This CDR3 reads CAWSWGGPGNQPQHF. The CDR3 region has the DNA TGTGCCTGGAGTTGGGGAGGTCCAGGCAATCAGCCCCAGCATTTT.

This clone was seen ten or more times. This sequence joins TRBV5-1 and TRBJ2-5; possibly TRBD1 for D (6 bases). V was trimmed by 2 bases and J by 2 bases, leaving 25 bases between them. The CDR3 length is 19 residues. Germline values: CDR1 SGHRS, CDR2 YFSETQ. Here the CDR3 reads CASSFYSGEPSFRQETQYF. As DNA, the CDR3 is TGCGCCAGCAGCTTTTACTCAGGGGAGCCCTCTTTTAGGCAAGAGACCCAGTACTTC.

This clone was recorded at least ten times. This chain uses TRBV7-9 with TRBJ1-3, with 7 bases lining up with TRBD1. CDR1 is SEHNR and CDR2 is FQNEAQ in the germline V gene (reference sequence). The CDR3 has 15 residues. With V trimmed by 7 bases and J by 3 bases, 9 bases remained unmatched. Here the CDR3 reads CASNKNRGDGNTIYF. In DNA form, the CDR3 reads TGTGCCAGCAACAAAAACAGGGGAGATGGAAACACCATATATTTT.

For this clone: At one end, the junction sequence differs from germline, possibly due to a read error. J is TRBJ2-1 and V is TRBV5-4; maybe TRBD2 (5 bases). This CDR3 spans 17 amino acids. The germline CDR1 and CDR2 sequences are SGHNT and YYREEE (reference sequence). Here the CDR3 DNA reads TGTACCAGCAGCTCAACCAGCCTTTCTAGCTCTTACAATGAGCAGTTCTTC. This sequence encodes CTSSSTSLSSSYNEQFF.

This chain uses TRBV6-2 or TRBV6-3 with TRBJ2-3; 11 bases align to TRBD1. This CDR3 region has 15 residues. Germline CDR1 and CDR2: MNHEY and SVGEGT. Trimming took 4 bases from V and 9 from J; bases not matched to a gene: 9. This chain's CDR3 is CASSWTGGGKETQYF. The CDR3 DNA is TGTGCCAGCAGTTGGACAGGGGGCGGCAAAGAGACGCAGTATTTT.

Points on this clone: Sequence at one end of the junction differs from germline and may be a read error. The V gene is TRBV4-1, the J gene TRBJ2-1; 13 bases match TRBD2. Germline V gene lookup returns CDR1 MGHRA and CDR2 YSYEKL. The CDR3 runs 18 residues. The CDR3 DNA is TGCGCCAGCAACCAAGGGACTAGCGGGGTTAGCTCCTACAATGAGCAGTTCTTC. Translation: CASNQGTSGVSSYNEQFF.

Remarks on this clone: A much bigger clone sits one base away, suggesting this may be a read error. V and J are TRBV30 and TRBJ2-7, with D hard to call. The CDR3 loop spans 11 amino acids. Germline V gives CDR1 GTSNPN, CDR2 SVGIG (reference sequence). In DNA form, the CDR3 reads TGTGTCGCCGGGCGGTCCTACGAGCAGTACTTC. Translating gives CVAGRSYEQYF.

The chain uses TRBV7-2 and TRBJ2-1; 7 bases agree with TRBD1. Germline CDR1 reads SGHTA; CDR2 reads FQGNSA. There are 14 residues in the CDR3. J was trimmed by 9 bases and V by 5 bases; bases with no gene match: 10. The CDR3 loop is CASSDLQGTGEQFF. The CDR3 DNA reads TGTGCCAGCAGCGACCTACAGGGGACCGGTGAGCAGTTCTTC.

A note on this clone: The junction differs from germline at one of its ends, possibly a read error. The chain recombines TRBV24-1 with TRBJ2-3, with D maybe TRBD1 (5 bases). This CDR3 has 12 residues. Germline values: CDR1 KGHDR, CDR2 SFDVKD. Here the CDR3 reads CATSDTTVTQYF. The CDR3 bases are TGTGCCACCAGTGACACGACAGTTACGCAGTATTTT.

This clone was counted ten times or more. The chain joins TRBV14 to TRBJ2-5, with D hard to call. Germline V gene lookup returns CDR1 SGHDN and CDR2 FVKESK. The V end was cut by 2 bases, the J end by 4 bases, with 5 bases between. The CDR3 has 12 amino acids. This CDR3 is CASSQRPETQYF. CDR3 in DNA: TGTGCCAGCAGCCAACGACCAGAGACCCAGTACTTC. Full variable domain (missing parts from reference TRBV14 and TRBJ2-5): EAGVTQFPSHSVIEKGQTVTLRCDPISGHDNLYWYRRVMGKEIKFLLHFVKESKQDESGMPNNRFLAERTGGTYSTLKVQPAELEDSGVYFCASSQRPETQYFGPGTRLLVL.

This clone showed up just a few times. The chain couples TRBV28 to TRBJ2-2, with a weak D call TRBD2 (6 bases). CDR1 MDHEN and CDR2 SYDVKM come from the germline V gene. The CDR3 extends over 14 amino acids. The V gene lost 4 bases and the J gene lost 6 bases, with 12 bases spanning the gap. The CDR3 loop reads CASSSAGTAGELFF. CDR3 bases: TGTGCCAGCAGTTCAGCCGGGACTGCCGGGGAGCTGTTTTTT.

This clone was recorded a few times. The chain carries TRBV12-3 or TRBV12-4 and TRBJ2-2, with 7 bases identical to TRBD1. CDR3 length: 16 residues. The junction had 1 base not matched to a gene; V was cut back by 0 bases and J by 0 bases. Written as DNA, the CDR3 is TGTGCCAGCAGTTTAGCTACAGGGGCGAACACCGGGGAGCTGTTTTTT. Its protein is CASSLATGANTGELFF.

This clone was seen a few times. A much larger clone lies one base from this, so it may be a read error. The DNA of the CDR3 is TGCGCCAGCAGCCAATCTTTACGGGACGGTACCTACGAGCAGTACTTC. Its protein product is CASSQSLRDGTYEQYF. V gene TRBV4-1 combines with J gene TRBJ2-7; D may correspond to TRBD1 or TRBD2 (5 bases each). The CDR3 contains 16 residues. Germline CDR1 is MGHRA and CDR2 is YSYEKL. V lost 2 bases to trimming and J lost 2 bases, with 16 bases between them.

There are many counts of this clone. The rearrangement links TRBV12-3 or TRBV12-4 to TRBJ1-5; D uncertain. Trimming shortened V by 0 bases and J by 2 bases, and 5 bases separated the two germline ends. CDR3 length: 14 residues. CDR3: CASSLARGNQPQHF. In nucleotides, the CDR3 is TGTGCCAGCAGTTTAGCGCGAGGCAATCAGCCCCAGCATTTT.

At least ten counts were recorded for this clone. The J gene is TRBJ2-7, the V gene TRBV28; D remains ambiguous. The V gene's germline CDR1 is MDHEN and CDR2 SYDVKM. V gave up 6 bases and J gave up 0 bases, with 6 bases separating them. This CDR3 has 12 residues. CDR3 amino acids: CASRTSSYEQYF. The DNA for the CDR3 is TGTGCCAGCAGGACGAGCTCCTACGAGCAGTACTTC.

This clone occurred a few times. A much larger clone lies a single base off, so this may be a read error. CDR3: CTSSLLSMNTEAFF. Written as DNA, the CDR3 is TGTACCAGCAGCTTATTGTCCATGAACACTGAAGCTTTCTTT. The chain is built from TRBV7-3 and TRBJ1-1; D remains ambiguous. CDR1 is SGHTA and CDR2 is FQGTGA in the germline V gene. CDR3 length: 14 residues. The full variable domain, with the rest looked up from reference TRBV7-3 and TRBJ1-1, is GAGVSQTPSNKVTEKGKYVELRCDPISGHTALYWYRQSLGQGPEFLIYFQGTGAADDSGLPNDRFFAVRPEGSVSTLKIQRTERGDSAVYLCTSSLLSMNTEAFFGQGTRLTVV.

This clone was seen ten or more times. Other DNA sequences in the same sample also yield this CDR3. The chain recombines TRBV7-9 with TRBJ1-1, with unresolved D. The V end was cut by 2 bases, the J end by 5 bases, with 12 bases between. The CDR3 has 14 residues. Germline CDR1 reads SEHNR; CDR2 reads FQNEAQ (reference sequence). The CDR3 protein is CASSLQVGYTEAFF. CDR3 nucleotides: TGTGCCAGCAGCTTACAAGTGGGTTATACTGAAGCTTTCTTT.

This clone was counted between two and nine times. The CDR3 loop is CASSLGWRGDTQYF. CDR3 coding DNA: TGCGCCAGCAGCTTGGGTTGGAGAGGGGATACGCAGTATTTT. This rearrangement joins TRBV5-1 to TRBJ2-3, with D maybe TRBD2 (5 bases). The CDR3 consists of 14 residues. V shed 0 bases and J shed 6 bases, with 11 bases lying between them. In germline, CDR1 is SGHRS, CDR2 YFSETQ.

The table lists this clone with many counts. The CDR3 nucleotides are TGTGCCAGTAGACCACCAGGGGAATACAATCAGCCCCAGCATTTT. As protein: CASRPPGEYNQPQHF. The gene calls are TRBV19 and TRBJ1-5; possibly TRBD1 for D (6 bases). The CDR3 has 15 amino acids. Trimming took 6 bases from V and 3 from J, leaving 15 bases between them. CDR1 is LNHDA, CDR2 SQIVND, per germline (reference sequence).

The chain couples TRBV6-1 to TRBJ1-5, with D perhaps matching TRBD1 (5 bases). The CDR3 length is 12 residues. The V gene lost 10 bases and the J gene lost 6 bases, with 13 bases spanning the gap. Germline V CDR1 and CDR2: MNHNS, SASEGT. The CDR3 region has the DNA TGTGCCACCCAAGGGGAGCGTCAGCCCCAGCATTTT. It translates to CATQGERQPQHF.

At least ten counts were recorded for this clone. A much more abundant neighbour one base away suggests this may be a read error. As DNA, the CDR3 is TGTGCCAGCAGTCGGACAAGGAATGAGCAGTTCTTC. It yields the protein CASSRTRNEQFF. J is TRBJ2-1 and V is TRBV12-3 or TRBV12-4; maybe TRBD1 (5 bases). The CDR3 extends over 12 amino acids. The V gene lost 5 bases and the J gene lost 7 bases, with 9 bases spanning the gap.

The chain's CDR3 is CASDRGVTEAFF. In DNA, the CDR3 is TGTGCCAGCGACAGGGGTGTTACTGAAGCTTTCTTT. The chain uses TRBV6-2 or TRBV6-3 and TRBJ1-1; 8 nucleotides agree with TRBD1. The J segment lost 5 bases and the V segment lost 8 bases, leaving 4 bases of the junction unmatched. The germline V gene has CDR1 MNHEY and CDR2 SVGEGT. CDR3 length: 12 residues.